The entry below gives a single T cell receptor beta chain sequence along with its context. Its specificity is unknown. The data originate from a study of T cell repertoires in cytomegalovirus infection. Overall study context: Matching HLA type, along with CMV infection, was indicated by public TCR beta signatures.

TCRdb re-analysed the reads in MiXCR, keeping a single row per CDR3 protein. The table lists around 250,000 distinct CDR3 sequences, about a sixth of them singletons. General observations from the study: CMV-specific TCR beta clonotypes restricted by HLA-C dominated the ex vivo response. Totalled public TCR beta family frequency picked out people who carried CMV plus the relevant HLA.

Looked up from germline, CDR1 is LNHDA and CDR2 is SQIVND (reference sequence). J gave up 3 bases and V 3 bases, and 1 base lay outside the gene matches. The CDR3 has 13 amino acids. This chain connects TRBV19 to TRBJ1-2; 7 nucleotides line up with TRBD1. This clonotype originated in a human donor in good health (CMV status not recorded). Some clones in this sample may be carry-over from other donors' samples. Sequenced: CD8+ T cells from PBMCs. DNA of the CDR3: TGTGCCAGTAGTATTGACAGGGACTATGGCTACACCTTC. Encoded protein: CASSIDRDYGYTF.